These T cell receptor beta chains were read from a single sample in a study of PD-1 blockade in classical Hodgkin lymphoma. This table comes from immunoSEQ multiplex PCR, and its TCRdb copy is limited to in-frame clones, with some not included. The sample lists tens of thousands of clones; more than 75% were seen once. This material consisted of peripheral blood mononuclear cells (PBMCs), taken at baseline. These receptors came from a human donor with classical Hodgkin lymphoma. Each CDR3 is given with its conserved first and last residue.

CDR3: CASSRGQAVNQPQHF
V: TRBV19
J: TRBJ1-5

CDR3: CASSQSGVQETQYF
V: TRBV10-1
J: TRBJ2-5

CDR3: CASSFPEGPRTSPLHF
V: TRBV28
J: TRBJ1-6

CDR3: CASSAGEPWTYNEQFF
V: TRBV19
J: TRBJ2-1

CDR3: CAISDAGLETQYF
V: TRBV10-3
J: TRBJ2-5

CDR3: CASSLGPANTGELFF
V: TRBV7-6
J: TRBJ2-2

CDR3: CASSQTVGTSGSDTQYF
V: TRBV4-1
J: TRBJ2-3

CDR3: CASSLGAGELFF
V: TRBV5-1
J: TRBJ2-2

CDR3: CATMDRGTRGWDSPLHF
V: TRBV7-9
J: TRBJ1-6

CDR3: CASSIRSSEQYF
V: TRBV19
J: TRBJ2-7

CDR3: CASSQDLYVWEQYF
V: TRBV4-2
J: TRBJ2-7

CDR3: CASSLRDRSHSGNTIYF
V: TRBV6-4
J: TRBJ1-3

CDR3: CASSLDRYTQYF
V: TRBV11-2
J: TRBJ2-3

CDR3: CASSLRGLNTEAFF
V: TRBV27
J: TRBJ1-1

CDR3: CATRFGPGYTF
V: TRBV15
J: TRBJ1-2

CDR3: CASSIYRGDGYTF
V: TRBV27
J: TRBJ1-2

CDR3: CASSPGPGAHEQFF
V: TRBV5-1
J: TRBJ2-1

CDR3: CASSLGQGNTGELFF
V: TRBV6-5
J: TRBJ2-2